A single sample is the source of the 28 T cell receptor beta chains below, sequenced in a study of blood T cell repertoires in COVID-19 (dated by TCRdb to the early 2020s). Library creation used the immunoSEQ multiplex PCR assay. The clones in this table, taken by TCRdb from immuneACCESS, are in-frame only. Not every clone is retained; where verified, under half of the shortfall comes from an unresolved V gene, and the cause of the rest is unknown. The table for this sample lists approximately 150,000 clones; 79% of them were counted only once. The top ten hold under 20% of the sample. Sequencing used PBMCs or T cells enriched from blood (not recorded which). These receptors were taken from a woman aged 70 to 79 in a cohort exposed to, infected with or recovered from COVID-19 (not recorded which).

The V call is TRBV6-5, the J call TRBJ2-2, with no clear D. CDR1 is MNHEY, CDR2 SVGAGI, per germline. V shed 10 bases and J shed 4 bases, with 16 bases lying between them. The CDR3 spans 14 residues. The CDR3 region has the DNA TGTGCCACCGTACGATCGCGCGGCACCGGGGAGCTGTTTTTT. This translates into CATVRSRGTGELFF.

The chain recombines TRBV11-2 with TRBJ2-7; 11 nucleotides align to TRBD2. The V gene end was trimmed by 5 bases and the J gene end by 4 bases; junction bases not matched to a gene: 10. This CDR3 spans 16 amino acids. CDR1 is SGHAT and CDR2 is FQNNGV in the germline V gene. The DNA for the CDR3 is TGTGCCAGCAGCGTAAGACTAGCGGGAAATGGGTACGAGCAGTACTTC. It encodes CASSVRLAGNGYEQYF.

The chain employs TRBV5-1 and TRBJ2-1; TRBD2 matches at 10 bases. Per the germline V gene, CDR1 is SGHRS and CDR2 is YFSETQ. Trimming cost V 4 bases and J 2 bases; bases outside gene matches: 3. This CDR3 comprises 15 residues. The CDR3 DNA reads as TGCGCCAGCAGCCCAGCGGGAGGGCCCTACAATGAGCAGTTCTTC. Residues: CASSPAGGPYNEQFF.

The chain has TRBV4-3 and TRBJ1-4; tentative D call: TRBD1 (5 bases). CDR1 and CDR2 from the germline V gene are LGHNA and YSLEER. This CDR3 has 16 residues. V was shortened by 3 bases and J by 9 bases, with 20 bases between the two germline ends. The CDR3 DNA reads TGCGCCAGCAGCCAGACTGGGGCGGCGGGAGATCAAAAACTGTTTTTT. Its translation: CASSQTGAAGDQKLFF.

This rearrangement joins TRBV9 to TRBJ2-3; 7 positions match TRBD2. The trim removed 2 bases at V and 2 bases at J, leaving 11 bases unmatched. This CDR3 comprises 17 residues. Per the germline V gene, CDR1 is SGDLS and CDR2 is YYNGEE. CDR3 residues: CASSVRGSGGATDTQYF. The CDR3 bases are TGTGCCAGCAGCGTCCGGGGATCGGGGGGTGCCACAGATACGCAGTATTTT. The variable domain in full, completed from reference TRBV9 and TRBJ2-3, reads DSGVTQTPKHLITATGQRVTLRCSPRSGDLSVYWYQQSLDQGLQFLIQYYNGEERAKGNILERFSAQQFPDLHSELNLSSLELGDSALYFCASSVRGSGGATDTQYFGPGTRLTVL.

The sample holds a few counts of this clone. The chain recombines TRBV11-2 with TRBJ2-7; D possibly corresponds to TRBD1 (6 bases). V was clipped by 3 bases and J by 4 bases, with 16 bases between them. Per the germline V gene, CDR1 is SGHAT and CDR2 is FQNNGV. The CDR3 extends over 15 amino acids. The CDR3 nucleotides are TGTGCCAGCAGCTTCAATACCGGGACACTATACGAGCAGTACTTC. It codes for CASSFNTGTLYEQYF.

The V and J genes are TRBV6-5 and TRBJ1-1, with D perhaps TRBD1 (6 bases). V lost 4 bases and J 6 bases, leaving 15 bases between the germline ends. Germline V CDR1 and CDR2: MNHEY, SVGAGI. This CDR3 spans 14 amino acids. CDR3 in DNA: TGTGCCAGCAGTTCAGGGGCCCGATGGGCTGAAGCTTTCTTT. It encodes CASSSGARWAEAFF.

The DNA for the CDR3 is TGTGCCTGGAGTCTCGGCCCAGCGGCCGGGGAGCTGTTTTTT. The encoded protein is CAWSLGPAAGELFF. The chain links TRBV30 to TRBJ2-2, with TRBD2 as a possible D gene (5 bases). CDR3 length: 14 amino acids. Germline V gene sequence: CDR1 GTSNPN, CDR2 SVGIG (reference sequence). The V gene lost 2 bases and the J gene lost 6 bases, with 13 bases spanning the gap.

V usage is TRBV7-9 and J usage is TRBJ2-1, with 7 positions matching TRBD1. The CDR3 sequence is 17 residues long. Losses at the gene ends were 5 bases for V and 0 bases for J; bases not matched to a gene: 10. The germline V gene has CDR1 SEHNR and CDR2 FQNEAQ (reference sequence). The CDR3 loop reads CASSGATTGDSYNEQFF. CDR3 DNA sequence: TGTGCCAGCAGCGGAGCAACTACAGGGGACTCCTACAATGAGCAGTTCTTC.

This clone occurred once. The rearrangement uses TRBV19 and TRBJ2-2; 8 bases align to TRBD2. J gave up 8 bases and V 4 bases, and 6 bases lay outside the gene matches. There are 14 residues in the CDR3. CDR1 and CDR2 from the germline V gene are LNHDA and SQIVND (reference sequence). CDR3 sequence (DNA): TGTGCCAGTAGTAGAGGACTAGCTGCAGGGGAGCTGTTTTTT. Protein sequence: CASSRGLAAGELFF.

The rearrangement links TRBV28 to TRBJ1-5; no clear D gene. The V end lost 8 bases, the J end lost 2 bases, and 10 bases lay between the germline ends. The CDR3 loop spans 13 amino acids. Germline V gene data show CDR1 as MDHEN and CDR2 as SYDVKM. The CDR3 nucleotides are TGTGCCAGCGTTAAACAAGGCAATCAGCCCCAGCATTTT. It translates to CASVKQGNQPQHF.

This chain uses TRBV6-2 or TRBV6-3 with TRBJ1-3; the D gene is possibly TRBD1 (5 bases). Germline loops: CDR1 MNHEY, CDR2 SVGEGT. V lost 5 bases, J lost 1 base, and 9 bases lay in between. This CDR3 spans 14 amino acids. The DNA of the CDR3 is TGTGCCAGCAGTCGTGGGGGGTCTGGAAACACCATATATTTT. This translates into CASSRGGSGNTIYF.

This clone was recorded only once. The V gene is TRBV7-8, the J gene TRBJ1-1; 11 bases line up with TRBD1. This CDR3 is 17 amino acids long. V shed 2 bases and J 4 bases; nucleotides not matched to a gene: 9. The germline V gene encodes CDR1 SGHVS and CDR2 FQNEAQ. As DNA, the CDR3 is TGTGCCAGCAGCTTAAGGTTTGCGGGACAGGGGGGCACTGAAGCTTTCTTT. Protein product: CASSLRFAGQGGTEAFF. Looking up the rest from reference TRBV7-8 and TRBJ1-1 gives the full variable domain: GAGVSQSPRYKVAKRGQDVALRCDPISGHVSLFWYQQALGQGPEFLTYFQNEAQLDKSGLPSDRFFAERPEGSVSTLKIQRTQQEDSAVYLCASSLRFAGQGGTEAFFGQGTRLTVV.

Concerning this clone itself: A read error may produce the germline difference seen at one junction end. CDR3 nucleotides: TGCGCCAGCAGCCAAGAATCAAACAGTCTGAAGACTGAAGCTTTCTTT. Translated, it gives CASSQESNSLKTEAFF. The rearrangement joins TRBV4-1 to TRBJ1-1, with no clear D. The CDR3 length is 16 residues. Per the germline V gene, CDR1 is MGHRA and CDR2 is YSYEKL.

The V gene is TRBV5-1, the J gene TRBJ2-7, with 8 bases that match TRBD2. The J segment lost 6 bases and the V segment lost 0 bases, leaving 11 bases of the junction unmatched. The CDR3 is 16 amino acids. Germline V CDR1 and CDR2: SGHRS, YFSETQ. CDR3 sequence reads: CASSLVGTRQYREQYF. CDR3 in DNA: TGCGCCAGCAGCTTGGTGGGGACTAGACAGTATCGCGAGCAGTACTTC. Together with reference TRBV5-1 and TRBJ2-7, the CDR3 gives the full variable domain: KAGVTQTPRYLIKTRGQQVTLSCSPISGHRSVSWYQQTPGQGLQFLFEYFSETQRNKGNFPGRFSGRQFSNSRSEMNVSTLELGDSALYLCASSLVGTRQYREQYFGPGTRLTVT.

For the CDR3, the DNA is TGTGCCAGCAGTTACCCGGCGGGATACACTGAAGCTTTCTTT. Protein: CASSYPAGYTEAFF. The J gene is TRBJ1-1, the V gene TRBV6-5; D call uncertain. This CDR3 spans 14 amino acids. CDR1 and CDR2 (germline): MNHEY, SVGAGI. V lost 2 bases and J lost 3, with 10 bases in between.

This chain joins TRBV28 and TRBJ1-6; TRBD1 matches at 7 bases. In germline, CDR1 is MDHEN, CDR2 SYDVKM. The CDR3 length is 16 residues. V was clipped by 5 bases and J by 9 bases; unmatched bases: 13. For the CDR3, the DNA is TGTGCCAGCAGTCGTTCCGACAGGGTAACGAGTTCACCCCTCCACTTT. Translated: CASSRSDRVTSSPLHF.

This clone was observed a handful of times. The chain joins TRBV28 to TRBJ2-7; no firm D call. The CDR3 has 11 residues. V was pared by 8 bases and J by 3 bases, with 8 bases between. CDR1 and CDR2 from the germline V gene are MDHEN and SYDVKM. The DNA of the CDR3 is TGTGCCAGCCCGGAGAACTACGAGCAGTACTTC. As protein: CASPENYEQYF.

The gene calls are TRBV19 and TRBJ2-1, with 10 bases identical to TRBD2. CDR1 is LNHDA, CDR2 SQIVND, per germline (reference sequence). The CDR3 is 15 residues long. Trimming cost V 5 bases and J 9 bases; bases outside gene matches: 10. CDR3 DNA sequence: TGTGCCAGTAGTCTCGGACTAGCGGACGTCGGTGAGCAGTTCTTC. Translation: CASSLGLADVGEQFF. The full variable domain, with the rest looked up from reference TRBV19 and TRBJ2-1, is DGGITQSPKYLFRKEGQNVTLSCEQNLNHDAMYWYRQDPGQGLRLIYYSQIVNDFQKGDIAEGYSVSREKKESFPLTVTSAQKNPTAFYLCASSLGLADVGEQFFGPGTRLTVL.

The CDR3 DNA is TGTGCCACTCGTTACACTGAAGCTTTCTTT. Translating gives CATRYTEAFF. The chain is built from TRBV2 and TRBJ1-1, with unresolved D. The V end was cut by 10 bases, the J end by 3 bases, with 6 bases between. Germline CDR1 and CDR2: SNHLY and FYNNEI. This CDR3 contains 10 residues.

The gene calls are TRBV6-6 and TRBJ1-3; TRBD1 might be the D (6 bases). Germline CDR1 is MNHNY and CDR2 is SVGAGI (reference sequence). The length of the CDR3 is 15 residues. Trimming removed 5 bases at V and 3 bases at J, with 14 bases between. CDR3 bases: TGTGCCAGCAGTGTACAGGGAGTTGGTGGAAACACCATATATTTT. Amino acid sequence: CASSVQGVGGNTIYF.

The chain links TRBV7-9 to TRBJ2-3; TRBD2 agrees at 14 bases. Germline CDR1 SEHNR, CDR2 FQNEAQ (reference sequence). The CDR3 consists of 16 residues. With 3 bases clipped from V and 5 bases from J, the junction kept 4 bases outside the gene matches. The CDR3 nucleotides are TGTGCCAGCAGCTTGGGACTAGCGGGAGTAGGAGATACGCAGTATTTT. Translation gives CASSLGLAGVGDTQYF.

V usage is TRBV28 and J usage is TRBJ1-4, with 9 positions matching TRBD1. Germline assignment: CDR1 MDHEN and CDR2 SYDVKM. The CDR3 has 14 residues. Trimming removed 5 bases from V and 9 bases from J; junction bases left unmatched: 7. CDR3 sequence (DNA): TGTGCCAGCAGTCCAGCCGGGACAGGGAAAAAACTGTTTTTT. Translating it yields CASSPAGTGKKLFF. Complete variable domain (other parts from reference TRBV28 and TRBJ1-4): DVKVTQSSRYLVKRTGEKVFLECVQDMDHENMFWYRQDPGLGLRLIYFSYDVKMKEKGDIPEGYSVSREKKERFSLILESASTNQTSMYLCASSPAGTGKKLFFGSGTQLSVL.

The chain couples TRBV6-5 to TRBJ1-5; no clear D. This CDR3 is 16 amino acids long. Germline CDR1 MNHEY, CDR2 SVGAGI. Trimming shortened V by 2 bases and J by 4 bases, and 15 bases separated the two germline ends. CDR3 in amino acids: CASSYLLDTENQPQHF. CDR3 nucleotides: TGTGCCAGCAGTTACCTATTAGACACGGAAAATCAGCCCCAGCATTTT.

J is TRBJ2-1 and V is TRBV4-1; 12 bases are a match to TRBD2. J lost 6 bases, V lost 4 bases, and 13 bases had no gene match. This CDR3 has 18 residues. The V gene's germline CDR1 is MGHRA and CDR2 YSYEKL. The CDR3 coding sequence is TGCGCCAGCAGCCGCGGACTAGCGGGGCCACTTCGGCCCAATGAGCAGTTCTTC. Residues: CASSRGLAGPLRPNEQFF.

This rearrangement joins TRBV18 to TRBJ2-1, with 10 bases aligning to TRBD1. Germline V gene sequence: CDR1 KGHSH, CDR2 LQKENI. CDR3 size: 14 residues. Trimming removed 3 bases from V and 8 bases from J; junction bases left unmatched: 4. The CDR3 DNA reads as TGTGCCAGCTCACCGGGACAGGGGATGCATGAGCAGTTCTTC. This sequence encodes CASSPGQGMHEQFF.

This clone has a single count. The chain employs TRBV6-1 and TRBJ1-1; TRBD1 matches at 8 bases. V gave up 2 bases and J gave up 3 bases; unmatched junction bases: 5. In germline, CDR1 is MNHNS, CDR2 SASEGT. The length of the CDR3 is 15 residues. The CDR3 is CASSENGQGYTEAFF. As DNA, the CDR3 is TGTGCCAGCAGTGAAAATGGACAGGGTTACACTGAAGCTTTCTTT.

The chain employs TRBV2 and TRBJ2-7; 8 nucleotides align to TRBD1. This CDR3 is 14 amino acids long. Trimming at V came to 5 bases and at J to 0 bases, leaving 3 bases not matched to a gene. Looked up from germline, CDR1 is SNHLY and CDR2 is FYNNEI. For the CDR3, the DNA is TGTGCCAGCAGTCGGACAGGGAGCTCCTACGAGCAGTACTTC. Its translation is CASSRTGSSYEQYF.